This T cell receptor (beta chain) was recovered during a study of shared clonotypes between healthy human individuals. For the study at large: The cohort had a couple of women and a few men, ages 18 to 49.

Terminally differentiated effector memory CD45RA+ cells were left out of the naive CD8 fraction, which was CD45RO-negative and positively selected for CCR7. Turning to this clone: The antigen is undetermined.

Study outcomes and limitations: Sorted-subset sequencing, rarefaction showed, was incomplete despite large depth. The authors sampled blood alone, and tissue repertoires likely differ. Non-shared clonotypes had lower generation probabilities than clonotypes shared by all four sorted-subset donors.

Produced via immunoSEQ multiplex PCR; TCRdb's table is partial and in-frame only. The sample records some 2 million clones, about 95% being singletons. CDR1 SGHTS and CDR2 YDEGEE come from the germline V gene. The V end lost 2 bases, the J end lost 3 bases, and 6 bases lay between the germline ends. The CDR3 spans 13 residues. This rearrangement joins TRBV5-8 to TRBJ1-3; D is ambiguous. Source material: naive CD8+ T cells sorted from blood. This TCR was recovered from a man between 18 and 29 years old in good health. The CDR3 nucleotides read TGTGCCAGCAGCTTTAACAGTGGAAACACCATATATTTT. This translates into CASSFNSGNTIYF.